The rows below give T cell receptor beta chains drawn from one sample of a study of OX40 agonist ivuxolimab in advanced cancers. Produced via immunoSEQ multiplex PCR; TCRdb's table is partial and in-frame only. The sample records roughly 69,000 clones, around 90% being singletons. The sample here was CD4+ or CD8+ T cells sorted from blood, taken in a trial of the OX40 agonist ivuxolimab. Receptors were obtained from an adult with an advanced solid tumor such as melanoma, head and neck, liver or kidney cancer. Each CDR3 is given with its conserved first and last residue. A D gene is named only where the DNA matches it firmly. Clone sizes are given selectively: once, few, many, or a class where the clone is expanded.

V gene	J gene	clone size	D gene	CDR3 DNA	CDR3 protein
TRBV19	TRBJ1-2	NA	TRBD1	TGTGCCAGTAGTTACGGACAGGGGGTTGGCTACACCTTC	CASSYGQGVGYTF
TRBV7-2	TRBJ2-1	NA	TRBD2	TGTGCCAGCAGCTCCGGGGGGTTCGTCGATGAGCAGTTCTTC	CASSSGGFVDEQFF
TRBV28	TRBJ2-3	once	NA	TGTGCCAGCAGTTTATCCCTAAACGGCAAAATCACAGATACGCAGTATTTT	CASSLSLNGKITDTQYF
TRBV11-2	TRBJ2-7	NA	TRBD2	TGTGCCAGCAGCTTCACTAGCGGGAGCTCCTACGAGCAGTACTTC	CASSFTSGSSYEQYF
TRBV6-5	TRBJ1-1	NA	NA	TGTGCCAGCAGGTTGGCTGATAAGAACACTGAAGCTTTCTTT	CASRLADKNTEAFF
TRBV4-1	TRBJ2-1	NA	TRBD2	TGCGCCAGCAGCCGACCTCCGGGACTAGCCTACAATGAGCAGTTCTTC	CASSRPPGLAYNEQFF
TRBV21-1	TRBJ1-5	NA	NA	TGTGCCAGCAGCAGCACGGATAGCTATCAGCCCCAGCATTTT	CASSSTDSYQPQHF
TRBV10-3	TRBJ2-5	NA	NA	TGTGCCATCAGTGAAGGGGGGGTCCAAGAGACCCAGTACTTC	CAISEGGVQETQYF
TRBV5-1	TRBJ1-5	NA	TRBD1	TGCGCCAGCAGCGTGGGGACAGGGGGACGCGGCAATCAGCCCCAGCATTTT	CASSVGTGGRGNQPQHF
TRBV4-1	TRBJ2-5	NA	NA	TGCGCCAGCAGCCATTCCCTACCTCGGGAGACCCAGTACTTC	CASSHSLPRETQYF
TRBV18	TRBJ1-1	NA	TRBD1	TGTGCCAGCTCACCGCGGGACAGGGCGAACACTGAAGCTTTCTTT	CASSPRDRANTEAFF
TRBV9	TRBJ2-3	once	TRBD2	TGTGCCAGCAGCGGACCGGGACTAGCGGGAGATACGCAGTATTTT	CASSGPGLAGDTQYF
TRBV5-1	TRBJ2-3	NA	NA	TGCGCCAGCAGCTTGGCCGGGTCAAGCACAGATACGCAGTATTTT	CASSLAGSSTDTQYF
TRBV5-1	TRBJ2-3	NA	NA	TGCGCCAGCAGCTTGAATCCAGCAGGGGGGGATACGCAGTATTTT	CASSLNPAGGDTQYF
TRBV10-3	TRBJ2-7	few	TRBD2	TGTGCCACCTCAATGACTAGCGCTATCGTGTATGAGCAGTACTTC	CATSMTSAIVYEQYF
TRBV6-1	TRBJ1-2	NA	NA	TGTGCCAGCAGTGAAAAGGGTGGTCGGGGCTATGGCTACACCTTC	CASSEKGGRGYGYTF
TRBV9	TRBJ1-1	NA	TRBD1	TGTGCCAGCAGCCCCCGACAGGGGGCGGTGAACACTGAAGCTTTCTTT	CASSPRQGAVNTEAFF
TRBV6-1	TRBJ1-2	NA	NA	TGTGCCAGCAGTGAACGTAGGGAGGACGGCTACACCTTC	CASSERREDGYTF
TRBV5-1	TRBJ2-3	NA	TRBD2	TGCGCCAGCAGAGGCGGGAGCCACTTCACAGATACGCAGTATTTT	CASRGGSHFTDTQYF
TRBV7-9	TRBJ1-2	NA	NA	TGTGCCAGCAGCTCCCCGAAGACAGTTAACTATGGCTACACCTTC	CASSSPKTVNYGYTF
TRBV18	TRBJ1-1	once	TRBD1	TGTGCCAGCTCGACAGGGGGCGGCACTGAAGCTTTCTTT	CASSTGGGTEAFF
TRBV7-6	TRBJ2-7	NA	NA	TGTGCCAGCAGCACCAGGTCCCGGGGCAGCGGCGAGCAGTACTTC	CASSTRSRGSGEQYF
TRBV6-4	TRBJ1-2	NA	TRBD1	TGTGCCAGCAGCCCTGGGGGGACAGGGGTCGGCTACACCTTC	CASSPGGTGVGYTF
TRBV27	TRBJ1-1	NA	NA	TGTGCCAGCAGTTTAGTGGGGGCTGAAGCTTTCTTT	CASSLVGAEAFF
TRBV6-5	TRBJ1-2	NA	TRBD1	TGTGCCAGCAGCCCCGACAGGGTAATTGGCTACACCTTC	CASSPDRVIGYTF
TRBV27	TRBJ2-7	NA	NA	TGTGCCAGCAGTCCGAGCCTCAGGGGAAGCGAGCAGTACTTC	CASSPSLRGSEQYF
TRBV7-2	TRBJ2-7	NA	NA	TGTGCCAGCAGCGCCCGGGACCGATCCTACGAGCAGTACTTC	CASSARDRSYEQYF
TRBV9	TRBJ2-2	NA	NA	TGTGCCAGCAGCGTAGAGGGGTTTGGCACCGGGGAGCTGTTTTTT	CASSVEGFGTGELFF
TRBV5-6	TRBJ1-5	NA	NA	TGTGCCAGCAGCTTGGGAGGGGCACGTCTGAGCAATCAGCCCCAGCATTTT	CASSLGGARLSNQPQHF
TRBV14	TRBJ2-5	NA	NA	TGTGCCAGCAGCCGGTGGGGGAGTAAGGAGACCCAGTACTTC	CASSRWGSKETQYF
TRBV12-5	TRBJ2-1	NA	NA	TGTGCTAGTGGTATCTCCTCGGGAGAGCAGTTCTTC	CASGISSGEQFF
TRBV14	TRBJ2-5	NA	TRBD1	TGTGCCAGCAGCCAAGGCATCGAACAGGGGGCGGTCAAAGAGACCCAGTACTTC	CASSQGIEQGAVKETQYF
TRBV30	TRBJ1-1	NA	NA	TGTGCCTGGAGTCCACTCACAGGGTTAGGGAACACTGAAGCTTTCTTT	CAWSPLTGLGNTEAFF
TRBV28	TRBJ1-2	few	TRBD1	TGTGCCAGCAGTTCCTCGGGACAGGGGGCAGATGGCTACACCTTC	CASSSSGQGADGYTF
TRBV25-1	TRBJ1-6	NA	TRBD1	TGTGCCAGCAGGGGACAGGGGGGGAATTCACCCCTCCACTTT	CASRGQGGNSPLHF
TRBV14	TRBJ2-7	NA	TRBD2	TGTGCCAGCAGCCCGACTAGCGGGAGGGCCCACGAGCAGTACTTC	CASSPTSGRAHEQYF
TRBV9	TRBJ2-2	few	NA	TGTGCCAGCAGTAAGGAGGACAGCAACACCGGGGAGCTGTTTTTT	CASSKEDSNTGELFF